This entry features one T cell receptor beta chain sequence. The sample comes from a study of blood T cell repertoires in COVID-19. On the study more broadly: Spain, Italy and the United States supplied samples that represented acute and convalescent COVID-19.

Sequencing used immunoSEQ multiplex PCR; TCRdb keeps in-frame clones, though not all of them. This sample yields fewer than 300,000 clones, of which 80% to 90% are seen a single time; around 15% belongs to the top ten. Donors were grouped by their self-reported clinical history. The J segment lost 5 bases and the V segment lost 6 bases, leaving 4 bases of the junction unmatched. The CDR3 covers 13 residues. Germline CDR1 reads SNHLY; CDR2 reads FYNNEI. The gene calls are TRBV2 and TRBJ1-1; the match to TRBD1 covers 9 bases. Sequences were obtained from PBMCs or T cells enriched from blood (not recorded which). This sequence was found in a man younger than 35 who had recovered from COVID-19. This chain's CDR3 is CASRDRGKTEAFF. CDR3 coding DNA: TGTGCCAGCAGAGACAGGGGGAAAACTGAAGCTTTCTTT.